Shown below are 32 T cell receptor beta chains from a single sample sequenced in a study of human T cells and chemical hapten exposure. Indicated time point: pre-sensitization, week 0. This sample's treatment: therapeutic diphenylcyclopropenone sensitization with weekly scalp DPC. TCRdb recomputed calls from the RACE reads with MiXCR, one row per CDR3 protein. The table has about 120,000 distinct CDR3 sequences, approximately 15% seen once. Sequencing was performed on whole blood, taken in connection with sensitization to the hapten diphenylcyclopropenone (DPC). These receptors all stem from a woman between 18 and 29 years old with alopecia areata. Some clones in this sample may be carry-over from other donors' samples.

Only a few counts were recorded for this clonotype. The rearrangement links TRBV20-1 to TRBJ1-1; the D is unclear. The V end was cut by 8 bases, the J end by 0 bases, with 13 bases between. This CDR3 is built from 13 residues. From germline, CDR1 is DFQATT and CDR2 SNEGSKA (reference sequence). CDR3 bases: TGCAGTATCAAACCCACCCTGAACACTGAAGCTTTCTTT. Protein sequence: CSIKPTLNTEAFF.

This clonotype was seen repeatedly, ten times or more. This chain links TRBV27 with TRBJ2-7; D possibly corresponds to TRBD1 (6 bases). The CDR3 covers 15 residues. Germline CDR1 reads MNHEY; CDR2 reads SMNVEV (reference sequence). Deletions cut 4 bases from V and 1 base from J, with 14 bases between. The CDR3 DNA follows: TGTGCCAGCAGTTCACAGGGAGAAGGGTCCTACGAGCAGTACTTC. As protein: CASSSQGEGSYEQYF.

The V gene is TRBV14, the J gene TRBJ2-3; D uncertain. The V gene lost 1 base and the J gene lost 1 base, with 6 bases spanning the gap. CDR1 is SGHDN and CDR2 is FVKESK in the germline V gene. CDR3 length: 14 residues. DNA of the CDR3: TGTGCCAGCAGCCAAGTTGGGGGCACAGATACGCAGTATTTT. Its protein is CASSQVGGTDTQYF.

The chain recombines TRBV7-9 with TRBJ1-1; D may be TRBD1 (5 bases). Trimming removed 5 bases from V and 8 bases from J, with 12 bases in between. CDR3 length equals 12 residues. The germline CDR1 and CDR2 sequences are SEHNR and FQNEAQ (reference sequence). In DNA form, the CDR3 reads TGTGCCAGCAGCGCGATACAGGTGGAAGCTTTCTTT. Residues: CASSAIQVEAFF. Supplemented by reference TRBV7-9 and TRBJ1-1, the full variable domain reads DTGVSQNPRHKITKRGQNVTFRCDPISEHNRLYWYRQTLGQGPEFLTYFQNEAQLEKSRLLSDRFSAERPKGSFSTLEIQRTEQGDSAMYLCASSAIQVEAFFGQGTRLTVV.

The sample holds many counts of this clonotype. V gene TRBV11-2 combines with J gene TRBJ1-3; D gene unclear. The CDR3 totals 14 residues. V lost 1 base and J lost 4, with 8 bases in between. In germline, CDR1 is SGHAT, CDR2 FQNNGV. The CDR3 protein is CASSLGQRGNTIYF. In DNA form, the CDR3 reads TGTGCCAGCAGCTTAGGCCAGAGGGGAAACACCATATATTTT. The full variable domain, with the rest looked up from reference TRBV11-2 and TRBJ1-3, is EAGVAQSPRYKIIEKRQSVAFWCNPISGHATLYWYQQILGQGPKLLIQFQNNGVVDDSQLPKDRFSAERLKGVDSTLKIQPAKLEDSAVYLCASSLGQRGNTIYFGEGSWLTVV.

V is TRBV11-2 and J is TRBJ2-7; perhaps TRBD2 as D (5 bases). The CDR3 covers 13 residues. Trimming removed 1 base from V and 7 bases from J, with 11 bases in between. Germline lookup yields CDR1 SGHAT and CDR2 FQNNGV. CDR3 bases: TGTGCCAGCAGCTTAGGAGGGCATCCGGAGCAGTACTTC. Residues: CASSLGGHPEQYF.

There are a few counts of this clonotype. J is TRBJ2-3 and V is TRBV7-2; D not certain. This CDR3 spans 15 amino acids. V gave up 1 base and J gave up 5 bases, with 13 bases separating them. The germline V gene has CDR1 SGHTA and CDR2 FQGNSA. The CDR3 here is CASSLVGSMGDTQYF. For the CDR3, the DNA is TGTGCCAGCAGCTTAGTGGGATCTATGGGAGATACGCAGTATTTT.

V is TRBV28 and J is TRBJ2-7; 7 bases fit TRBD2. CDR1 is MDHEN and CDR2 is SYDVKM in the germline V gene. The CDR3 extends over 14 amino acids. Trimming took 4 bases from V and 4 from J; bases not matched to a gene: 7. CDR3 protein: CASSSGGLFYEQYF. Here the CDR3 DNA reads TGTGCCAGCAGTTCGGGAGGATTGTTTTACGAGCAGTACTTC.

This clonotype was seen many times. The genes are TRBV19 and TRBJ1-5; 7 positions agree with TRBD1. CDR1 and CDR2 from the germline V gene are LNHDA and SQIVND (reference sequence). CDR3 length equals 13 residues. The V and J ends lost 5 bases and 3 bases, in that order; junction bases with no gene match: 1. The CDR3 loop reads CASSGTVNQPQHF. Written as DNA, the CDR3 is TGTGCCAGTAGTGGGACAGTCAATCAGCCCCAGCATTTT.

The CDR3 bases are TGCAGCGTTGAAGCCGACTTGCAGTTCTTC. Translation: CSVEADLQFF. V and J are TRBV29-1 and TRBJ2-1, with D unresolved. CDR3 size: 10 residues. Germline loops: CDR1 SQVTM, CDR2 ANQGSEA. Trimming removed 1 base from V and 12 bases from J, with 7 bases in between.

This clonotype appeared many times. As DNA, the CDR3 is TGTGCCAGCAGTACCAGGACAGGGCGGCCTGGGGCCAACGTCCTGACTTTC. Residues: CASSTRTGRPGANVLTF. This rearrangement joins TRBV6-2 or TRBV6-3 to TRBJ2-6; 8 positions agree with TRBD1. CDR1 MNHEY and CDR2 SVGEGT come from the germline V gene. The V segment lost 5 bases and the J segment 2 bases; nucleotides outside the gene matches: 8. The CDR3 is made up of 17 amino acids.

This clonotype showed up just a few times. The genes are TRBV27 and TRBJ2-1, with a possible D match to TRBD2 (6 bases). CDR1 MNHEY and CDR2 SMNVEV come from the germline V gene (reference sequence). V was shortened by 2 bases and J by 3 bases, with 8 bases between the two germline ends. The CDR3 has 14 amino acids. The CDR3 nucleotides read TGTGCCAGCAGTTTACGGCGGGGCTACAATGAGCAGTTCTTC. It is translated as CASSLRRGYNEQFF.

CDR3 nucleotide sequence: TGTGCCACGAGGACAGGGAGGGGTAACAATGAGCAGTTCTTC. This codes for CATRTGRGNNEQFF. The chain recombines TRBV19 with TRBJ2-1, with D maybe TRBD1 (8 bases). Germline V gene lookup returns CDR1 LNHDA and CDR2 SQIVND (reference sequence). The V end was cut by 10 bases, the J end by 5 bases, with 18 bases between. This CDR3 contains 14 residues.

The chain combines TRBV29-1 with TRBJ1-1, with D possibly TRBD1 on 6 matching bases. Trimming removed 3 bases at V and 0 bases at J, with 17 bases between. CDR3 size: 16 residues. The germline V gene has CDR1 SQVTM and CDR2 ANQGSEA. As DNA, the CDR3 is TGCAGCGTTGAGACAGGATTGCCCATTATGAACACTGAAGCTTTCTTT. This codes for CSVETGLPIMNTEAFF.

This clonotype was observed many times. An end of the junction differs from the germline gene, which may be a read error. V and J are TRBV5-1 and TRBJ2-1; D may be TRBD1 (6 bases). CDR3 size: 13 residues. Germline V gene data show CDR1 as SGHRS and CDR2 as YFSETQ. The CDR3 reads CASSFGQYNEQFF. CDR3 sequence (DNA): TGTGCCAGCAGCTTCGGACAGTACAATGAGCAGTTCTTC.

CDR3 coding DNA: TGCAGCGTTGGCCAGGACCAAGAGACCCAGTACTTC. It is translated as CSVGQDQETQYF. The chain carries TRBV29-1 and TRBJ2-5; D gene unclear. Germline CDR1 is SQVTM and CDR2 is ANQGSEA. The CDR3 contains 12 residues. Trimming pared 4 bases from V and 0 bases from J, leaving 6 bases between.

V usage is TRBV24-1 and J usage is TRBJ2-1; TRBD2 aligns across 10 bases. J lost 10 bases, V lost 5 bases, and 7 bases had no gene match. CDR3 length: 14 amino acids. Per the germline V gene, CDR1 is KGHDR and CDR2 is SFDVKD. The CDR3 region is CATSALAGPREQFF. CDR3 coding DNA: TGTGCCACCAGTGCACTAGCGGGGCCCAGGGAGCAGTTCTTC.

This clonotype was seen only a few times. V and J are TRBV29-1 and TRBJ1-1; 9 bases are a match to TRBD1. Germline V gene lookup returns CDR1 SQVTM and CDR2 ANQGSEA. The V gene end was trimmed by 4 bases and the J gene end by 4 bases; junction bases not matched to a gene: 7. This CDR3 has 14 amino acids. This CDR3 is CSVGQGVLSTEAFF. The CDR3 bases are TGCAGCGTTGGACAGGGGGTTTTGAGCACTGAAGCTTTCTTT.

This clonotype was observed a handful of times. This chain joins TRBV11-3 and TRBJ1-1; 7 bases are a match to TRBD1. The CDR3 runs 13 residues. CDR1 and CDR2 (germline): SGHNT, YENEEA. V trimming: 5 bases; J trimming: 5 bases; junction bases outside the gene matches: 5. Here the CDR3 reads CASSPPGGTEAFF. CDR3 bases: TGTGCCAGCAGCCCCCCAGGGGGGACTGAAGCTTTCTTT.

The V call is TRBV7-8, the J call TRBJ1-2; tentatively, D is TRBD1 (6 bases). This CDR3 is 14 amino acids long. V dropped 4 bases and J dropped 3 bases, with 12 bases sitting between them. Germline V CDR1 and CDR2: SGHVS, FQNEAQ. For the CDR3, the DNA is TGTGCCAGCAGCTCCGGCAGGGGCGACTATGGCTACACCTTC. Translating gives CASSSGRGDYGYTF.

The table lists this clonotype with many counts. The J gene is TRBJ1-2, the V gene TRBV7-6; the D gene is possibly TRBD1 (5 bases). The germline V gene encodes CDR1 SGHVS and CDR2 FNYEAQ. The CDR3 extends over 13 amino acids. Trimming pared 2 bases from V and 3 bases from J, leaving 7 bases between. The DNA for the CDR3 is TGTGCCAGCAGCTTACAGGGATACTATGGCTACACCTTC. It yields the protein CASSLQGYYGYTF.

This clonotype was picked up a small number of times. The gene calls are TRBV7-2 and TRBJ2-1; 10 bases fit TRBD2. Losses at the gene ends were 3 bases for V and 2 bases for J; bases not matched to a gene: 1. The CDR3 totals 15 residues. The germline V gene has CDR1 SGHTA and CDR2 FQGNSA. The chain's CDR3 is CASSLGLATYNEQFF. CDR3 coding DNA: TGTGCCAGCAGCTTGGGACTAGCGACCTACAATGAGCAGTTCTTC.

The V call is TRBV7-8, the J call TRBJ1-2; D unresolved. This CDR3 has 13 amino acids. Germline V lookup: CDR1 SGHVS, CDR2 FQNEAQ. V was pared by 1 base and J by 4 bases, with 7 bases between. The CDR3 sequence: CASSLGGLYGYTF. CDR3 nucleotide sequence: TGTGCCAGCAGCTTAGGCGGGCTCTATGGCTACACCTTC.

The chain is built from TRBV7-9 and TRBJ1-5, with D maybe TRBD1 (6 bases). Trimming left V 5 bases short and J 3 bases short, with 8 bases between. The CDR3 totals 13 residues. Germline loops: CDR1 SEHNR, CDR2 FQNEAQ (reference sequence). CDR3 nucleotides: TGTGCCAGCAGCGGGACACCCAATCAGCCCCAGCATTTT. The encoded protein is CASSGTPNQPQHF.

V and J are TRBV6-1 and TRBJ1-5; 7 bases agree with TRBD1. Germline V CDR1 and CDR2: MNHNS, SASEGT. This CDR3 region has 14 residues. Germline trimming cut 5 bases from V and 3 bases from J; bases unmatched to any gene: 4. The CDR3 spells CASSWDSLNQPQHF. CDR3 DNA: TGTGCCAGCAGTTGGGACAGCCTCAATCAGCCCCAGCATTTT.

This clonotype was seen only once. The J gene is TRBJ2-7, the V gene TRBV29-1; D may be TRBD2 (5 bases). The V gene lost 7 bases and the J gene lost 6 bases, with 16 bases spanning the gap. The germline gives CDR1 SQVTM, CDR2 ANQGSEA. This CDR3 is 12 amino acids long. CDR3 nucleotide sequence: TGCAGCGCCGAGGGTTTTTTGGGCGAGCAGTACTTC. This sequence encodes CSAEGFLGEQYF.

The CDR3 spells CASSSGLAGTRTDTQYF. For the CDR3, the DNA is TGTGCCAGCAGCTCCGGACTAGCGGGGACCCGCACAGATACGCAGTATTTT. The J gene is TRBJ2-3, the V gene TRBV7-2; TRBD2 matches 12 bases. V lost 4 bases to trimming and J lost 1 base; unmatched junction nucleotides: 6. This CDR3 comprises 17 residues. CDR1 is SGHTA and CDR2 is FQGNSA in the germline V gene.

The V call is TRBV4-2, the J call TRBJ2-2, with TRBD2 identical over 14 bases. This CDR3 comprises 16 residues. Germline values: CDR1 LGHNA, CDR2 YNFKEQ. J lost 5 bases, V lost 4 bases, and 3 bases had no gene match. In DNA, the CDR3 is TGTGCCAGCAGCCCTGGGACTAGCGGGGGAACCGGGGAGCTGTTTTTT. It specifies CASSPGTSGGTGELFF.

The sample holds a few counts of this clonotype. The V call is TRBV5-6, the J call TRBJ1-1; 7 nucleotides match TRBD1. Trimming at V came to 2 bases and at J to 11 bases, leaving 3 bases not matched to a gene. CDR3 length: 11 residues. Looked up from germline, CDR1 is SGHDT and CDR2 is YYEEEE. This CDR3 reads CASSLGQVAFF. The CDR3, as DNA: TGTGCCAGCAGCTTAGGACAGGTCGCTTTCTTT.

A few counts support this clonotype. The rearrangement joins TRBV9 to TRBJ2-5; D unresolved. The ends were cut back, 3 bases at V and 0 bases at J, with 12 bases in the middle. The CDR3 is made up of 15 amino acids. Germline-derived CDR1 and CDR2 are SGDLS and YYNGEE. The CDR3 is CASSGGGAYQETQYF. In DNA, the CDR3 is TGTGCCAGCAGCGGCGGCGGAGCGTACCAAGAGACCCAGTACTTC.

This clonotype was seen only a few times. The J gene is TRBJ2-7, the V gene TRBV6-2 or TRBV6-3; possibly TRBD2 for D (6 bases). The CDR3 consists of 15 residues. Trimming removed 6 bases at V and 4 bases at J, with 19 bases between. Germline V gene sequence: CDR1 MNHEY, CDR2 SVGEGT. The CDR3 coding sequence is TGTGCCAGCAGCCCGTCACGCGGGAACGGGTACGAGCAGTACTTC. It codes for CASSPSRGNGYEQYF.

V and J are TRBV7-6 and TRBJ2-1; 11 bases line up with TRBD2. Germline trimming cut 1 base from V and 9 bases from J; bases unmatched to any gene: 5. The CDR3 length is 15 residues. The germline V gene encodes CDR1 SGHVS and CDR2 FNYEAQ. The CDR3 nucleotides are TGTGCCAGCAGCTTAGGAACTAGCGGGGGTGGTGAGCAGTTCTTC. Protein sequence: CASSLGTSGGGEQFF.